The entry that follows covers one TCR beta chain sequence. The antigen remains unidentified. This specimen belongs to a study of shared clonotypes between healthy human individuals. Study findings and constraints: What rarefaction showed was incomplete sorted-subset sequencing despite large depth.

J gave up 7 bases and V 8 bases, and 7 bases lay outside the gene matches. This CDR3 spans 13 amino acids. The germline gives CDR1 LNHDA, CDR2 SQIVND (reference sequence). Researchers ran the assay at a deep level. Assay used: immunoSEQ multiplex PCR; TCRdb lists only in-frame clones, some missing. This table has 1,500,000 or so clones, roughly 96% appearing once. Sequenced: naive CD4+ T cells sorted from blood. The subset here: CD45RA+ positively selected. The receptor was derived from a man aged 30 to 39 in good health. This chain connects TRBV19 to TRBJ2-1; TRBD1 matches 8 bases. This CDR3 is CASSDRVGNEQFF. CDR3 bases: TGTGCCAGTTCGGACAGGGTCGGAAATGAGCAGTTCTTC.